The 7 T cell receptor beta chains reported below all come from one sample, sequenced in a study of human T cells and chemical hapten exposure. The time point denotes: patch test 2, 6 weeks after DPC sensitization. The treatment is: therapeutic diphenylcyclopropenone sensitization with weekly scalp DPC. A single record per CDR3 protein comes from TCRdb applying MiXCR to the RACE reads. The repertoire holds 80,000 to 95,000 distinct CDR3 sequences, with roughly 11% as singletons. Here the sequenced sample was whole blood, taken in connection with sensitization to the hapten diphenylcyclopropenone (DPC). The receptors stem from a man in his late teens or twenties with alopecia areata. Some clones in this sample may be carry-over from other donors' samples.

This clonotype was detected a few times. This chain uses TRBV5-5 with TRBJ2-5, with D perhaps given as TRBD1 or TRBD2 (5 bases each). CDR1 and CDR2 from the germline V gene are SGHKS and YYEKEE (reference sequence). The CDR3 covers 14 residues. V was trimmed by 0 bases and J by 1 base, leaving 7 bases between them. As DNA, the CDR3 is TGTGCCAGCAGCTTGGGGGACCCCCAAGAGACCCAGTACTTC. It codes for CASSLGDPQETQYF.

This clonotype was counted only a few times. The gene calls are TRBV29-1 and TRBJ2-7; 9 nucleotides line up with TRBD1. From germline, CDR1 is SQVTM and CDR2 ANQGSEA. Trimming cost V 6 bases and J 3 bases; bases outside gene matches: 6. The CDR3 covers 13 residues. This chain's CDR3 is CSVGTGSYYEQYF. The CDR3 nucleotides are TGCAGCGTAGGGACAGGGTCATACTACGAGCAGTACTTC.

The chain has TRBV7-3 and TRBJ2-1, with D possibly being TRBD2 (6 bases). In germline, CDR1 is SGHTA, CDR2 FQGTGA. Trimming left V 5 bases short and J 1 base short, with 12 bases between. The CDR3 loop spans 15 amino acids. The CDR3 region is CASSVEGTSYNEQFF. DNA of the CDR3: TGTGCCAGCAGCGTAGAGGGGACTTCCTACAATGAGCAGTTCTTC.

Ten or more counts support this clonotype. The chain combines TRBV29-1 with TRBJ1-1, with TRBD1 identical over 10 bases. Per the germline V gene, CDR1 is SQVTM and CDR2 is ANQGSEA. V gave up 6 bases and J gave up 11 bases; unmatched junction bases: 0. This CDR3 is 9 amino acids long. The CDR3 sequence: CSVDRGAFF. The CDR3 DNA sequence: TGCAGCGTGGACAGGGGGGCTTTCTTT. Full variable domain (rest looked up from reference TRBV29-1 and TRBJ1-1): SAVISQKPSRDICQRGTSLTIQCQVDSQVTMMFWYRQQPGQSLTLIATANQGSEATYESGFVIDKFPISRPNLTFSTLTVSNMSPEDSSIYLCSVDRGAFFGQGTRLTVV.

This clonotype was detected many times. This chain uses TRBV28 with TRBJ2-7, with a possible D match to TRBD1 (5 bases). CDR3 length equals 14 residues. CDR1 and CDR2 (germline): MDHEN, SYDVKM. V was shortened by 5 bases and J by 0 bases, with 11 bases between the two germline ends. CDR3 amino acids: CASSAPRDSYEQYF. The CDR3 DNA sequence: TGTGCCAGCAGTGCCCCCAGGGACTCCTACGAGCAGTACTTC.

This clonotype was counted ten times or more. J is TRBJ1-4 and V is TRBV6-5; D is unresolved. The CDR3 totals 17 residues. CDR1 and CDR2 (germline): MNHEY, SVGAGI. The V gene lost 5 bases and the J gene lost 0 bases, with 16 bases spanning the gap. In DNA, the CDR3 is TGTGCCAGCAGTCACAAAGGACCAGGAGCAACTAATGAAAAACTGTTTTTT. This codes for CASSHKGPGATNEKLFF.

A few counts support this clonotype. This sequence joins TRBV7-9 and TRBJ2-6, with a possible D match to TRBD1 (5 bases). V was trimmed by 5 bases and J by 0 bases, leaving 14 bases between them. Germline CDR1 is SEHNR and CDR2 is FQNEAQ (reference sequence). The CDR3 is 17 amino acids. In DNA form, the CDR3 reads TGTGCCAGCAGCCAAAGGACACCTAGCTCTGGGGCCAACGTCCTGACTTTC. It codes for CASSQRTPSSGANVLTF.